This T cell receptor (beta chain) is from a study of blood T cell repertoires in COVID-19. Study-wide background: Samples taken during acute and convalescent COVID-19 were collected in the United States, Italy and Spain.

Source study methods: For nucleated cells, counts were estimated from reference gene primer amplification. Method: immunoSEQ multiplex PCR; TCRdb's copy keeps in-frame clones and lacks some. V and J calls and clone size are copied from that table; D and trimming were computed from the DNA. The table shows some 200,000 clones, with 80% occurring only once. Germline-derived CDR1 and CDR2 are KGHSH and LQKENI. V was shortened by 3 bases and J by 1 base, with 12 bases between the two germline ends. The length of the CDR3 is 15 residues. V and J are TRBV18 and TRBJ1-1; TRBD1 is a possible D gene (6 bases). Source material: peripheral blood. The clonotype was recovered from a human donor in a cohort sampled during active COVID-19. The CDR3 nucleotides read TGTGCCAGCTCACCGGGGGCAGAGAGGAACACTGAAGCTTTCTTT. Residues: CASSPGAERNTEAFF. The entire variable domain, with the rest obtained from reference TRBV18 and TRBJ1-1, is as follows: NAGVMQNPRHLVRRRGQEARLRCSPMKGHSHVYWYRQLPEEGLKFMVYLQKENIIDESGMPKERFSAEFPKEGPSILRIQQVVRGDSAAYFCASSPGAERNTEAFFGQGTRLTVV.